This TCR beta chain was found in a study of blood T cell repertoires in COVID-19. Turning to the study itself: T cells, B-cell-depleted T cells, or PBMCs provided the cDNA or gDNA that served as material.

Germline V gene data show CDR1 as SGHRS and CDR2 as YFSETQ. CDR3 length: 14 amino acids. J gave up 7 bases and V 4 bases, and 5 bases lay outside the gene matches. The authors' processing: Amplification from reference gene primers served as the basis for estimated nucleated cell counts. TCRdb's table, derived via immunoSEQ multiplex PCR, lists solely in-frame clones and lacks some. Clone size and the V and J calls come from that table; the DNA yielded D and trimming. The repertoire includes 110,000 to 150,000 clones, approximately 80% of them detected once, and about 10% sits in the top ten. This TCR derives from a man aged 55 to 69 with active or convalescent COVID-19. This chain joins TRBV5-1 and TRBJ1-4, with 9 bases matching TRBD1. Material for sequencing was peripheral blood. CDR3 in amino acids: CASSRDREGEKLFF. Here the CDR3 DNA reads TGCGCCAGCAGCCGGGACAGGGAAGGTGAAAAACTGTTTTTT. Looking up the rest from reference TRBV5-1 and TRBJ1-4 gives the full variable domain: KAGVTQTPRYLIKTRGQQVTLSCSPISGHRSVSWYQQTPGQGLQFLFEYFSETQRNKGNFPGRFSGRQFSNSRSEMNVSTLELGDSALYLCASSRDREGEKLFFGSGTQLSVL.